The T cell receptor beta chain under discussion was sequenced for a study of technical replicates of blood from a few donors. Here immunoSEQ multiplex PCR was the method, and the copy in TCRdb shows in-frame clones only, minus some. This sample has roughly 79,000 clones, with just under 95% found just once. Source material: T cells isolated from PBMCs. The receptor was derived from a human donor in good health.

The CDR3 spells CASSVGLAGEYEFF. The DNA for the CDR3 is TGTGCCAGTAGTGTAGGACTAGCGGGAGAGTATGAGTTCTTC. The chain employs TRBV19 and TRBJ2-1; 13 bases are a match to TRBD2. The trim removed 5 bases at V and 14 bases at J, leaving 9 bases unmatched. The CDR3 extends over 14 amino acids. Germline values: CDR1 LNHDA, CDR2 SQIVND (reference sequence). The complete variable domain, with remaining parts taken from reference TRBV19 and TRBJ2-1, reads DGGITQSPKYLFRKEGQNVTLSCEQNLNHDAMYWYRQDPGQGLRLIYYSQIVNDFQKGDIAEGYSVSREKKESFPLTVTSAQKNPTAFYLCASSVGLAGEYEFFGPGTRLTVL.